These T cell receptor beta chains were read from a single sample in a study of blood T cells in healthy people across ages. MiXCR, run by TCRdb on the 5' RACE reads, gives a single entry per CDR3 protein. The data contain 700,000 to 950,000 distinct CDR3 sequences, 58% of them seen just once; the ten biggest clones take up about 20%. What was sequenced was blood. The receptors were gathered from a man younger than 40 in good health. Both conserved end residues are trimmed from each CDR3.

TRBJ2-7	TRBV28	ASSSIGTPPLYEQY
NA	TRBV6-6	ASRYSFYEQY
TRBJ1-6	TRBV6-6	ASSYPGDPSPLH
TRBJ2-3	TRBV5-1	ASSSMGDLGTDTQY
TRBJ1-1	TRBV29-1	SADRVGDTEAF
TRBJ2-1	TRBV20-1	SARDNYEQF
TRBJ2-2	TRBV14	ASSQAISGGELF
TRBJ1-2	TRBV29-1	SVDFQERGDGYT
TRBJ2-3	TRBV14	ASSPRGDGSQY
TRBJ1-6	TRBV4-3	ASSRTDRELSTSPLH
TRBJ2-1	TRBV13	ASSDELAQNEQF
TRBJ2-5	TRBV29-1	SVGGLQETQY
TRBJ2-1	TRBV21-1	ASSKGPAGGINEQF
TRBJ1-1	TRBV6-2/TRBV6-3	ASSYHKTVAF
TRBJ1-1	TRBV20-1	SQPRTGVTEAF
TRBJ1-1	TRBV6-6	ASIRRGYGTEAF
TRBJ2-7	TRBV7-8	ASSLSAATYEQY
TRBJ2-5	TRBV6-1	ASSDPSLPPETQY
TRBJ2-3	TRBV20-1	SATAGGDTQY
TRBJ2-1	TRBV6-2/TRBV6-3	ASSYPTGLAGRKLDNEQF
TRBJ1-1	TRBV14	ASSQDPSGRTEAF
TRBJ2-7	TRBV20-1	SARDLLLAGASYEQY
NA	TRBV6-2/TRBV6-3	ASSGTSAYEQY
TRBJ2-7	TRBV6-2/TRBV6-3	ASSWSYYEQY
TRBJ2-5	TRBV12-3/TRBV12-4	ASSFVQTGGIETQY
TRBJ1-5	TRBV6-1	ASSDRKVYQPQH
TRBJ1-2	TRBV3-1	ASQPGTGLIYGYT
TRBJ2-5	TRBV4-2	ASSQDRGSVGTQY
TRBJ1-2	TRBV29-1	SAELDSSYGYT
TRBJ2-3	TRBV20-1	SAGMSSDTQY
TRBJ2-5	TRBV10-3	AISDGQGRWETQY
TRBJ2-3	TRBV28	ASSLHRWGFTEDTQY
TRBJ1-1	TRBV7-9	ASSLGQGLNTEAF
TRBJ2-7	TRBV4-2	ASSQVGTVYEQY
TRBJ2-3	TRBV7-2	ASSLGGDTTDTQY
TRBJ2-7	TRBV7-2	ASSTSGGTYEQY
TRBJ1-2	TRBV11-2	ASSLPTGTSIRGYT
TRBJ2-7	TRBV7-2	ASSSGQIIDEQY
TRBJ2-7	TRBV6-2/TRBV6-3	ASSISGRSSYEQY
TRBJ1-2	TRBV7-9	ASSLGTRAGYT
NA	TRBV6-6	ASSYSMGPGTHEQY
TRBJ2-7	TRBV20-1	SARVEDYEQY
TRBJ2-1	TRBV2	ASSLKGLPVNEQF
TRBJ1-6	TRBV20-1	SARGDLEYSPLH
TRBJ2-7	TRBV6-2/TRBV6-3	ASSYWGYEQY
TRBJ2-3	TRBV7-2	ASSRSGRNQDTQY
TRBJ2-1	TRBV7-2	AGAQGGLFYNEQF